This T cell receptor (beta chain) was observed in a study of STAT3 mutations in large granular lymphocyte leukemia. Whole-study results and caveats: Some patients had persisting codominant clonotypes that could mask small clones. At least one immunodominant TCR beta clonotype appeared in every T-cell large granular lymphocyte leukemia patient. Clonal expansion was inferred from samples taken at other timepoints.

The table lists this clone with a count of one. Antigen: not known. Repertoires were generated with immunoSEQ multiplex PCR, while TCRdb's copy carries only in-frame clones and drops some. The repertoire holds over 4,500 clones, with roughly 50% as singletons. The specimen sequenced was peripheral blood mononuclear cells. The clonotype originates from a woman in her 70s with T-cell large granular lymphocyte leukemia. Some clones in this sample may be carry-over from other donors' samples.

The CDR3 region has the DNA TGCGCCAGCAGCCAGGGAAGAGGGACTGAAGCTTTCTTT. Translated: CASSQGRGTEAFF. This rearrangement joins TRBV4-3 to TRBJ1-1; unclear D gene. This CDR3 contains 13 residues. Trimming cost V 3 bases and J 5 bases, with 10 bases left between them. Per germline, CDR1 LGHNA and CDR2 YSLEER.